A single sample gave rise to the 22 T cell receptor beta chains below, sequenced in a study of T cells in Graves' hyperthyroidism and ophthalmopathy. Regions amplified from RNA transcripts were the TCR beta CDR3 regions. The TCR CDR3 first-round RT-PCR relied on the HTBI primer set. TCRdb reprocessed the multiplex PCR reads via MiXCR and lists one record per CDR3 protein. The top ten hold 7% to 7.5% of the sample, which has about 640,000 distinct CDR3 sequences, nearly 45% seen once. The specimen sequenced was peripheral blood or thyroid tissue (not recorded which). These receptors all stem from an adult man with Graves' disease, either hyperthyroidism or ophthalmopathy (not recorded which).

V and J are TRBV4-1 and TRBJ2-7, with D perhaps matching TRBD2 (6 bases). Germline CDR1 MGHRA, CDR2 YSYEKL. The germline V and J ends were trimmed by 1 base and 4 bases, with 8 bases remaining between them. This CDR3 is 13 amino acids long. CDR3: CASSQGRDYEQYF. The CDR3 bases are TGCGCCAGCAGCCAAGGGAGGGATTACGAGCAGTACTTC.

This clonotype has just one count. This rearrangement joins TRBV2 to TRBJ2-5, with D perhaps given as TRBD1 or TRBD2 (6 bases each). The CDR3 spans 14 residues. V was trimmed by 5 bases and J by 1 base, leaving 11 bases between them. CDR1 is SNHLY and CDR2 is FYNNEI in the germline V gene. DNA for the CDR3: TGTGCCAGCAGTTACAAGGGGGGCCAAGAGACCCAGTACTTC. Its protein product is CASSYKGGQETQYF.

The rearrangement joins TRBV6-1 to TRBJ1-6; D gene uncertain. Per the germline V gene, CDR1 is MNHNS and CDR2 is SASEGT. The CDR3 has 12 amino acids. The CDR3 spells CAGSDSNQPLHF. The CDR3 bases are TGTGCAGGCAGTGATAGCAATCAGCCCCTCCACTTT.

A word on this clonotype: Sequence at one end of the junction differs from germline and may be a read error. The genes are TRBV15 and TRBJ2-7; D may be TRBD2 (6 bases). CDR1 is LNHNV and CDR2 is YYDKDF in the germline V gene (reference sequence). The CDR3 consists of 14 residues. The CDR3 nucleotides read TGTGCCAGCAGCCAGTTTCTAGCGTCCTACGAGCAGTACTTC. Protein product: CASSQFLASYEQYF.

This chain connects TRBV7-6 to TRBJ1-6; a weak D match, TRBD1 (6 bases). The CDR3 runs 15 residues. The germline V gene encodes CDR1 SGHVS and CDR2 FNYEAQ. The V and J ends lost 3 bases and 7 bases respectively, with 13 bases between them. The CDR3 sequence is CASSLGGGINSPLHF. The CDR3 nucleotides read TGTGCCAGCAGCTTGGGCGGGGGCATCAATTCACCCCTCCACTTT.

J is TRBJ2-7 and V is TRBV5-4; TRBD1 matches at 12 bases. This CDR3 contains 16 residues. Germline CDR1 and CDR2: SGHNT and YYREEE (reference sequence). With V trimmed by 4 bases and J by 7 bases, 12 bases remained unmatched. The CDR3 reads CASSVAPGQGAREQYF. CDR3 DNA: TGTGCCAGCAGCGTGGCGCCGGGACAGGGGGCGAGAGAGCAGTACTTC.

The chain uses TRBV14 and TRBJ1-5; perhaps TRBD1 as D (6 bases). Germline V gene data show CDR1 as SGHDN and CDR2 as FVKESK. The CDR3 consists of 18 residues. V lost 4 bases and J 0 bases, leaving 19 bases between the germline ends. The CDR3 DNA sequence: TGTGCCAGCAGCCCTCCCGATAAGACAGGACATAGCAATCAGCCCCAGCATTTT. It encodes CASSPPDKTGHSNQPQHF.

The chain links TRBV2 to TRBJ1-4; D is perhaps TRBD1 (5 bases). The germline CDR1 and CDR2 sequences are SNHLY and FYNNEI. This CDR3 has 14 residues. Trimming pared 8 bases from V and 3 bases from J, leaving 13 bases between. CDR3 residues: CASSSGLPNEKLFF. Written as DNA, the CDR3 is TGTGCCAGCTCATCAGGGTTACCTAATGAAAAACTGTTTTTT.

The sample holds many counts of this clonotype. The V and J genes are TRBV25-1 and TRBJ1-1; no clear D. V lost 7 bases and J 5 bases, leaving 8 bases between the germline ends. The CDR3 runs to 11 residues. The V gene's germline CDR1 is MGHDK and CDR2 SYGVNS. CDR3 region: CASISRTEAFF. As DNA, the CDR3 is TGTGCCAGCATTTCTCGGACTGAAGCTTTCTTT.

The DNA for the CDR3 is TGCGCCAGCAGCTTTTTACCGGAGGGTGAAAAACTGTTTTTT. Its protein is CASSFLPEGEKLFF. V and J are TRBV5-1 and TRBJ1-4; D is unclear. Germline CDR1 reads SGHRS; CDR2 reads YFSETQ. This CDR3 contains 14 residues. With 2 bases removed from V and 7 bases from J, the gap between germline ends came to 12 bases.

The J gene is TRBJ2-3, the V gene TRBV24-1; possibly TRBD2 for D (6 bases). Between the trimmed V and J ends, which lost 3 bases and 3 bases, there was a span of 12 bases. The CDR3 spans 15 residues. Germline values: CDR1 KGHDR, CDR2 SFDVKD. CDR3 loop: CATSDEGGITDTQYF. In DNA, the CDR3 is TGTGCCACCAGTGATGAGGGCGGGATAACAGATACGCAGTATTTT.

J is TRBJ1-2 and V is TRBV30; no clear D. The ends were cut back, 3 bases at V and 5 bases at J, with 13 bases in the middle. Germline loops: CDR1 GTSNPN, CDR2 SVGIG (reference sequence). The CDR3 covers 13 residues. CDR3: CAWRARVRYGYTF. For the CDR3, the DNA is TGTGCCTGGAGGGCCCGGGTGCGGTATGGCTACACCTTC. Complete variable domain (other parts from reference TRBV30 and TRBJ1-2): SQTIHQWPATLVQPVGSPLSLECTVEGTSNPNLYWYRQAAGRGLQLLFYSVGIGQISSEVPQNLSASRPQDRQFILSSKKLLLSDSGFYLCAWRARVRYGYTFGSGTRLTVV.

Worth noting for this clonotype: The junction and the germline gene differ at one end; a read error may be behind it. The genes are TRBV6-5 and TRBJ2-5, with a possible D match to TRBD2 (6 bases). The CDR3 spans 14 residues. Germline CDR1 reads MNHEY; CDR2 reads SVGAGI. The CDR3 DNA follows: TGTGCCATCAGTGAGGGCGGGAACCAAGAGACCCAGTACTTC. It encodes CAISEGGNQETQYF.

Points on this clonotype: Since a much larger clone is just one base distant, this may be a read error. DNA for the CDR3: TGTGCCAGCAGTGCCGACAATTTGGAGACCCAGTACTTC. It translates to CASSADNLETQYF. V usage is TRBV25-1 and J usage is TRBJ2-5; no firm D call. Germline CDR1 is MGHDK and CDR2 is SYGVNS. Trimming took 4 bases from V and 5 from J, leaving 11 bases between them. This CDR3 is built from 13 residues.

The genes are TRBV2 and TRBJ1-1; 7 bases match TRBD1. The CDR3 loop spans 15 amino acids. After removal of 5 bases from V and 2 bases from J, the junction contained 8 bases not matched to a gene. CDR1 and CDR2 (germline): SNHLY, FYNNEI. Here the CDR3 DNA reads TGTGCCAGCAGTTTAGGGACAGCAACTAACACTGAAGCTTTCTTT. Residues: CASSLGTATNTEAFF.

This clonotype has only a few counts. V gene TRBV5-1 combines with J gene TRBJ1-2; no definite D call. The V end was cut by 4 bases, the J end by 7 bases, with 17 bases between. The CDR3 contains 14 residues. Germline values: CDR1 SGHRS, CDR2 YFSETQ. For the CDR3, the DNA is TGCGCCAGCAGCCTCGCCGCTCCCTCTGGTGGCTACACCTTC. This encodes CASSLAAPSGGYTF.

The CDR3 bases are TGCAGTGCCAGCCGACAGGAGGAGACCCAGTACTTC. Translated: CSASRQEETQYF. The chain joins TRBV20-1 to TRBJ2-5; the D gene is possibly TRBD1 (6 bases). This CDR3 has 12 residues. Germline V gene data show CDR1 as DFQATT and CDR2 as SNEGSKA (reference sequence). The V and J ends lost 6 bases and 5 bases respectively, with 13 bases between them.

About this clonotype: Possible read error: a much larger clone is one base away. This chain connects TRBV10-3 to TRBJ1-2; TRBD1 matches at 9 bases. The CDR3 extends over 16 amino acids. V lost 8 bases, J lost 2 bases, and 12 bases stayed unmatched. Germline CDR1 is ENHRY and CDR2 is SYGVKD. CDR3 in DNA: TGTGCCATCTCTCGGTTTGGACAGGGGCCCAACTATGGCTACACCTTC. This codes for CAISRFGQGPNYGYTF.

V and J are TRBV20-1 and TRBJ1-5, with 9 bases lining up with TRBD1. Trimming removed 2 bases from V and 5 bases from J; junction bases left unmatched: 7. CDR1 is DFQATT and CDR2 is SNEGSKA in the germline V gene (reference sequence). CDR3 size: 15 residues. CDR3 bases: TGCAGTGCTAGACAGGACAGGGGAGGCGATCAGCCCCAGCATTTT. Translating gives CSARQDRGGDQPQHF.

This clonotype appeared a few times. The rearrangement uses TRBV5-1 and TRBJ1-1; no definite D call. Trimming removed 3 bases from V and 0 bases from J, with 6 bases in between. The V gene's germline CDR1 is SGHRS and CDR2 YFSETQ. The CDR3 sequence is 13 residues long. CDR3 loop: CASSYELNTEAFF. CDR3 DNA: TGCGCCAGCAGCTACGAATTGAACACTGAAGCTTTCTTT.

This clonotype was counted only a few times. The CDR3 is CSAEGTPGEQYF. The CDR3 DNA follows: TGCAGTGCCGAAGGTACTCCCGGCGAGCAGTACTTC. V and J are TRBV20-1 and TRBJ2-7; unclear D gene. The CDR3 covers 12 residues. Trimming left V 6 bases short and J 6 bases short, with 15 bases between. Germline V gene sequence: CDR1 DFQATT, CDR2 SNEGSKA (reference sequence).

The chain joins TRBV9 to TRBJ2-5; D unclear. The germline V gene encodes CDR1 SGDLS and CDR2 YYNGEE. V was cut by 2 bases and J by 4 bases, with 12 bases left in between. This CDR3 comprises 14 residues. The CDR3 reads CASSVGWRSETQYF. DNA for the CDR3: TGTGCCAGCAGCGTGGGGTGGCGGTCAGAGACCCAGTACTTC.